The sequence of this T cell receptor (beta chain) was determined in a study of metastatic and nonmetastatic thyroid tumors. About the research overall: The comparison covered peripheral blood and tumor or nodule tissue in malignant and benign thyroid patients.

Regarding the study as a whole: Patients with malignant thyroid tumors reportedly had significantly higher TCR beta diversity than those with benign nodules, in blood and tumor.

Original handling: A papillary thyroid cancer distant-metastasis classifier was built from CDR3 differences across clinicopathological groups. TCRdb reanalyzed the PCR reads via MiXCR. In this record, the V and J calls reflect TCRdb's handling and not the investigators' own analysis. This repertoire shows around 35,000 clones, over 15% found once; its top ten account for about 5%. Every patient was untreated before thyroid surgery. Germline CDR1 and CDR2: MNHEY and SMNVEV (reference sequence). This CDR3 has 15 amino acids. The V segment lost 5 bases and the J segment 10 bases; nucleotides outside the gene matches: 15. This clone has ten or more counts. Its antigen is not identified.

This clonotype was sampled from a female donor with papillary thyroid cancer or a benign thyroid nodule (not recorded which). Some clones in this sample may be carry-over from other donors' samples. Sequenced: blood. The gene calls are TRBV27 and TRBJ1-1; 8 bases fit TRBD1. This chain's CDR3 is CASSRQGLNVRRAFF. As DNA, the CDR3 is TGTGCCAGCAGTAGACAGGGGCTGAACGTGCGGCGAGCTTTCTTT.